Described below is a single T cell receptor (beta chain) sequence and its context. This sample stems from a study of T cell changes during pregnancy in multiple sclerosis. The germline gives CDR1 LNHNV, CDR2 YYDKDF (reference sequence). This CDR3 has 14 amino acids. Trimming took 8 bases from V and 5 from J, leaving 16 bases between them. Clones were sequenced by immunoSEQ multiplex PCR, and TCRdb holds only the in-frame ones, with some missing. The data show 81,000 or so clones, approximately 91% seen once. This sequence joins TRBV15 and TRBJ2-1; perhaps TRBD2 as D (6 bases). Here the sequenced sample was PBMCs, taken in the first trimester of pregnancy. This clonotype originated in a female donor in good health, serving as a control in a pregnancy study. Some clones in this sample may be carry-over from other donors' samples. For the CDR3, the DNA is TGTGCCACCTCTCCCCGGGACTTACACAATGAGCAGTTCTTC. Protein sequence: CATSPRDLHNEQFF.